This entry features one T cell receptor beta chain sequence. V trimming: 0 bases; J trimming: 5 bases; junction bases outside the gene matches: 6. The germline CDR1 and CDR2 sequences are KGHSH and LQKENI. The CDR3 covers 16 residues. The data were obtained in a study of blood T cell repertoires in COVID-19. On the study more broadly: Samples came from the United States, Italy and Spain, spanning acute and convalescent COVID-19. PBMCs, B-cell-depleted T cells, or T cells were the source of the cDNA or gDNA that made up the material.

How the authors handled the data: Scientists estimated how many nucleated cells there were by amplifying reference gene primers. TCRdb's copy holds only in-frame clones and misses some; the assay was immunoSEQ multiplex PCR. Clone size and the V and J calls come from that table; the DNA yielded D and trimming. The profile shows 240,000 or so clones, around 80% of them singletons. The origin of this receptor is a woman over 75 with acute or convalescent COVID-19. This chain uses TRBV18 with TRBJ2-5; 10 nucleotides agree with TRBD2. The sequenced material came from peripheral blood. The CDR3 here is CASSPPSIAGGETQYF. The CDR3 region has the DNA TGTGCCAGCTCACCACCCTCGATAGCGGGAGGTGAGACCCAGTACTTC.